This is a list of T cell receptor beta chains from one sample in a study of blood T cell repertoires in COVID-19. Produced via immunoSEQ multiplex PCR; TCRdb's table is partial and in-frame only. The sample includes some 80,000 clones, approximately 80% of them seen just once. The specimen sequenced was peripheral blood. These receptors came from a man in his 60s with active or convalescent COVID-19. CDR3s include the opening cysteine and the closing phenylalanine or tryptophan. D genes are given only for firm matches. Not all rows give a size; the values are once, few, many and, for expanded clones, a class.

clone_size | d_call | j_call | v_call | cdr3_nt | cdr3_aa
NA | TRBD1 | TRBJ2-7 | TRBV10-3 | TGTGCCATCAGTGACCCGGGACAGCCCTACGAGCAGTACTTC | CAISDPGQPYEQYF
NA | NA | TRBJ1-3 | TRBV29-1 | TGCAGCGTTGAAGCCGACAGCTCTGGAAACACCATATATTTT | CSVEADSSGNTIYF
NA | TRBD2 | TRBJ2-1 | TRBV7-2 | TGTGCCAGCAGCTTATCGGGGGGGCCAGGGAATGAGCAGTTCTTC | CASSLSGGPGNEQFF
NA | NA | TRBJ1-1 | TRBV3-1/TRBV3-2 | TGTGCCAGCAGCCAAGATCCAGTGAACACTGAAGCTTTCTTT | CASSQDPVNTEAFF
NA | NA | TRBJ1-5 | TRBV7-8 | TGTGCCAGCAGCGCCGTCGGAAGGGGCGGCAATCAGCCCCAGCATTTT | CASSAVGRGGNQPQHF
NA | NA | TRBJ2-2 | TRBV7-2 | TGTGCCAGCAGGGGGGCGGATAACACCGGGGAGCTGTTTTTT | CASRGADNTGELFF
once | TRBD2 | TRBJ2-5 | TRBV4-3 | TGCGCCAGCAGCCAATGGGCTGGACTAGCGGAAGAGACCCAGTACTTC | CASSQWAGLAEETQYF
NA | TRBD2 | TRBJ2-1 | TRBV9 | TGTGCCAGCAGCGTTCCCGTAGCGGGGAGTTCCTACAATGAGCAGTTCTTC | CASSVPVAGSSYNEQFF
NA | TRBD2 | TRBJ2-4 | TRBV19 | TGTGCCAGTAGCGACCTAGCGGGGGGACCTGGTAGAGCCAAAAACATTCAGTACTTC | CASSDLAGGPGRAKNIQYF
NA | NA | TRBJ2-7 | TRBV27 | TGTGCCAGCAGTTTGTATGGGGAGTCATCCTACGAGCAGTACTTC | CASSLYGESSYEQYF
few | NA | TRBJ2-3 | TRBV9 | TGTGCCAGCAGCCACCCAGGAAACTCGCTGCAGGATACGCAGTATTTT | CASSHPGNSLQDTQYF
NA | NA | TRBJ2-2 | TRBV30 | TGTGCCTGGAGTAACCAACTTGCGACCGGGGAGCTGTTTTTT | CAWSNQLATGELFF
NA | TRBD1 | TRBJ1-1 | TRBV6-5 | TGTGCCAGCGGACCGGGACAGGGTCACACTGAAGCTTTCTTT | CASGPGQGHTEAFF
once | NA | TRBJ2-2 | TRBV6-5 | TGTGCCAGCAGTTACAGGGCAGGGGTTCCCCGGGAGCTGTTTTTT | CASSYRAGVPRELFF
NA | NA | TRBJ2-4 | TRBV29-1 | TGCAGCGTTGTTGGCAGACTAGCCAAAAACATTCAGTACTTC | CSVVGRLAKNIQYF
few | NA | TRBJ1-1 | TRBV5-1 | TGCGCCAGCAGCTTTGGTGGCCGTTACACTGAAGCTTTCTTT | CASSFGGRYTEAFF
NA | NA | TRBJ1-2 | TRBV6-2/TRBV6-3 | TGTGCCAGCAGTTATTATACAACAAATGGCTACACCTTC | CASSYYTTNGYTF
NA | TRBD2 | TRBJ2-1 | TRBV2 | TGTGCCAGCAGGAGAACTAGCGGGGGGGCCGGAGATGAGCAGTTCTTC | CASRRTSGGAGDEQFF
NA | TRBD2 | TRBJ2-2 | TRBV4-3 | TGCGCCAGCAGCCCATCTAGCGGGGGGGCCGGGGAGCTGTTTTTT | CASSPSSGGAGELFF
NA | TRBD1 | TRBJ1-1 | TRBV5-6 | TGTGCCAGCAGCTACCGACAGGGGGCGAATACTGAAGCTTTCTTT | CASSYRQGANTEAFF
few | NA | TRBJ1-3 | TRBV3-1/TRBV3-2 | TGTGCCAGCAGCCAAGTAGCCAGTGGAAACACCATATATTTT | CASSQVASGNTIYF
NA | NA | TRBJ2-5 | TRBV5-5 | TGTGCCAGCAGCTCCGGACAGCTCCAAGAGACCCAGTACTTC | CASSSGQLQETQYF
NA | NA | TRBJ2-3 | TRBV19 | TGTGCCAGTAGTATACCTGGGGCGGATACGCAGTATTTT | CASSIPGADTQYF
NA | TRBD1 | TRBJ1-1 | TRBV18 | TGTGCCAGCTCGCCGAGACAGGGCGGCACTGAAGCTTTCTTT | CASSPRQGGTEAFF
NA | TRBD2 | TRBJ2-7 | TRBV6-5 | TGTGCCAGCAGTTACTCGACTAGCGGGGTCTCCTACGAGCAGTACTTC | CASSYSTSGVSYEQYF